The 20 T cell receptor beta chains presented below share a single source sample, sequenced in a study of cytomegalovirus exposure and HLA in healthy donors. TCRdb's copy holds only in-frame clones and misses some; the assay was immunoSEQ multiplex PCR. Of approximately 71,000 clones listed, about nine tenths are singletons. Sequencing was carried out using PBMCs. The source of these receptors is a man younger than 35 in good health and CMV-seronegative.

The V gene is TRBV7-9, the J gene TRBJ2-1; D possibly corresponds to TRBD1 (6 bases). The CDR3 totals 16 residues. The V gene's germline CDR1 is SEHNR and CDR2 FQNEAQ (reference sequence). Trimming shortened V by 2 bases and J by 4 bases, and 15 bases separated the two germline ends. CDR3 residues: CASSLRAQGDYNEQFF. The CDR3 DNA is TGTGCCAGCAGCTTAAGGGCACAGGGTGATTACAATGAGCAGTTCTTC.

The V and J genes are TRBV27 and TRBJ2-7; 8 bases align to TRBD1. CDR1 and CDR2 (germline): MNHEY, SMNVEV (reference sequence). The CDR3 totals 14 residues. The V and J ends lost 6 bases and 3 bases, in that order; junction bases with no gene match: 7. The CDR3 region has the DNA TGTGCCAGCAGCTCTACAGGGGGACTCTACGAGCAGTACTTC. This encodes CASSSTGGLYEQYF.

This clone was observed once. V and J are TRBV2 and TRBJ2-7; TRBD2 is a possible D gene (6 bases). This CDR3 spans 12 amino acids. V was cut by 10 bases and J by 6 bases, with 16 bases left in between. CDR1 and CDR2 from the germline V gene are SNHLY and FYNNEI. The CDR3 DNA sequence: TGTGCCACATCCACCGGAGGGGTCGAGCAGTACTTC. Amino acids: CATSTGGVEQYF.

This clone came up once. V is TRBV6-4 and J is TRBJ1-1; tentative D call: TRBD1 (5 bases). There are 13 residues in the CDR3. Trimming took 6 bases from V and 1 from J, leaving 9 bases between them. CDR1 and CDR2 from the germline V gene are MRHNA and SNTAGT. The CDR3 DNA follows: TGTGCCAGCAGGGCGACAGCGAACACTGAAGCTTTCTTT. It encodes CASRATANTEAFF.

This chain connects TRBV5-8 to TRBJ2-1, with D possibly being TRBD2 (7 bases). V gave up 2 bases and J gave up 4 bases, with 13 bases separating them. The CDR3 length is 15 residues. Germline V CDR1 and CDR2: SGHTS, YDEGEE. CDR3 sequence (DNA): TGTGCCAGCAGCTTTGGCGGGGGCACGTACAATGAGCAGTTCTTC. It specifies CASSFGGGTYNEQFF.

This clone showed up just once. V usage is TRBV9 and J usage is TRBJ2-7; D is perhaps TRBD2 (6 bases). CDR1 is SGDLS and CDR2 is YYNGEE in the germline V gene. The length of the CDR3 is 16 residues. Between the trimmed V and J ends, which lost 0 bases and 0 bases, there was a span of 13 bases. This CDR3 reads CASSVEIAASSYEQYF. The CDR3 DNA is TGTGCCAGCAGCGTAGAAATAGCGGCAAGCTCCTACGAGCAGTACTTC.

CDR3 sequence reads: CASKGEAYEQYF. The CDR3 DNA reads as TGTGCCAGCAAAGGGGAGGCCTACGAGCAGTACTTC. This chain joins TRBV2 and TRBJ2-7, with D maybe TRBD2 (6 bases). V was clipped by 7 bases and J by 2 bases, with 9 bases between them. Germline loops: CDR1 SNHLY, CDR2 FYNNEI. The CDR3 is 12 amino acids. The variable domain in full, with the rest retrieved from reference TRBV2 and TRBJ2-7, is EPEVTQTPSHQVTQMGQEVILRCVPISNHLYFYWYRQILGQKVEFLVSFYNNEISEKSEIFDDQFSVERPDGSNFTLKIRSTKLEDSAMYFCASKGEAYEQYFGPGTRLTVT.

The CDR3 DNA reads as TGTGCCAGCAGCTCCCCCCGGGTTTTAGGAGAGACCCAGTACTTC. Its protein is CASSSPRVLGETQYF. The gene calls are TRBV11-2 and TRBJ2-5; D gene unclear. The CDR3 totals 15 residues. CDR1 SGHAT and CDR2 FQNNGV come from the germline V gene. V gave up 4 bases and J gave up 4 bases, with 16 bases separating them.

CDR3 residues: CASSPNQGASYEQYF. CDR3 bases: TGTGCCAGCAGCCCAAACCAGGGGGCGTCCTACGAGCAGTACTTC. V usage is TRBV9 and J usage is TRBJ2-7; 8 bases align to TRBD1. Germline V gene lookup returns CDR1 SGDLS and CDR2 YYNGEE. The CDR3 consists of 15 residues. V shed 4 bases and J 1 base; nucleotides not matched to a gene: 7.

This chain uses TRBV30 with TRBJ1-3, with 7 bases that match TRBD1. V shed 2 bases, J shed 0 bases, and the junction held 4 bases outside the gene matches. CDR3 length: 15 residues. CDR1 is GTSNPN, CDR2 SVGIG, per germline (reference sequence). In DNA, the CDR3 is TGTGCCTGGAGTCCGGGACAGATCTCTGGAAACACCATATATTTT. This gives the protein CAWSPGQISGNTIYF.

The chain links TRBV5-1 to TRBJ2-7; 7 bases agree with TRBD2. V dropped 2 bases and J dropped 2; count of bases not matched to a gene: 7. The CDR3 runs to 15 residues. Germline V CDR1 and CDR2: SGHRS, YFSETQ. The DNA of the CDR3 is TGCGCCAGCAGCTTTTTCACTAGCGATACCTACGAGCAGTACTTC. Translation gives CASSFFTSDTYEQYF.

This rearrangement joins TRBV15 to TRBJ2-6, with unresolved D. The CDR3 extends over 17 amino acids. Germline CDR1 reads LNHNV; CDR2 reads YYDKDF (reference sequence). The V end lost 4 bases, the J end lost 0 bases, and 13 bases lay between the germline ends. The CDR3 protein is CATSIRRVGSGANVLTF. CDR3 in DNA: TGTGCCACCAGCATTAGACGGGTGGGCTCTGGGGCCAACGTCCTGACTTTC. The entire variable domain, with the rest obtained from reference TRBV15 and TRBJ2-6, is as follows: DAMVIQNPRYQVTQFGKPVTLSCSQTLNHNVMYWYQQKSSQAPKLLFHYYDKDFNNEADTPDNFQSRRPNTSFCFLDIRSPGLGDTAMYLCATSIRRVGSGANVLTFGAGSRLTVL.

The chain uses TRBV7-9 and TRBJ1-1, with D maybe TRBD1 (5 bases). The CDR3 totals 17 residues. Germline CDR1 is SEHNR and CDR2 is FQNEAQ (reference sequence). Between the trimmed V and J ends, which lost 3 bases and 7 bases, there was a span of 24 bases. In DNA, the CDR3 is TGTGCCAGCAGCTTTCGATCCCAGGGCCTCCGTCCCCGTGAAGCTTTCTTT. Amino acid sequence: CASSFRSQGLRPREAFF.

This clone was counted once. This chain uses TRBV27 with TRBJ2-7; maybe TRBD1 (5 bases). Germline-derived CDR1 and CDR2 are MNHEY and SMNVEV (reference sequence). The CDR3 extends over 13 amino acids. V lost 6 bases, J lost 4 bases, and 13 bases lay in between. The CDR3 bases are TGTGCCAGCAGCCCCAGGGTTAGGTACGAGCAGTACTTC. Encoded protein: CASSPRVRYEQYF.

The chain carries TRBV9 and TRBJ2-1, with 9 bases that match TRBD2. This CDR3 comprises 15 residues. CDR1 and CDR2 from the germline V gene are SGDLS and YYNGEE. V lost 4 bases, J lost 2 bases, and 4 bases stayed unmatched. CDR3 amino acids: CASSLSGRPYNEQFF. CDR3 in DNA: TGTGCCAGCAGCCTCAGCGGGAGGCCCTACAATGAGCAGTTCTTC.

The gene calls are TRBV9 and TRBJ2-7; 8 bases align to TRBD1. V shed 3 bases and J 6 bases; nucleotides not matched to a gene: 5. This CDR3 is built from 13 residues. Per the germline V gene, CDR1 is SGDLS and CDR2 is YYNGEE. In DNA, the CDR3 is TGTGCCAGCAGCGCGGACAGGGCGCGCGAGCAGTACTTC. It codes for CASSADRAREQYF.

The gene calls are TRBV9 and TRBJ2-2; D perhaps matches TRBD2 (6 bases). The ends were cut back, 3 bases at V and 1 base at J, with 16 bases in the middle. Germline lookup yields CDR1 SGDLS and CDR2 YYNGEE. This CDR3 spans 17 amino acids. The CDR3, as DNA: TGTGCCAGCAGCGCACGTACCGGGACTTTGAACACCGGGGAGCTGTTTTTT. Translation: CASSARTGTLNTGELFF.

The chain carries TRBV28 and TRBJ2-7; D call uncertain. This CDR3 contains 12 residues. Trimming removed 3 bases from V and 1 base from J, with 4 bases in between. CDR1 and CDR2 from the germline V gene are MDHEN and SYDVKM. This chain's CDR3 is CASSFQSYEQYF. In DNA form, the CDR3 reads TGTGCCAGCAGTTTCCAGTCCTACGAGCAGTACTTC. Variable domain in full (rest from reference TRBV28 and TRBJ2-7): DVKVTQSSRYLVKRTGEKVFLECVQDMDHENMFWYRQDPGLGLRLIYFSYDVKMKEKGDIPEGYSVSREKKERFSLILESASTNQTSMYLCASSFQSYEQYFGPGTRLTVT.

This chain links TRBV5-1 with TRBJ1-1; 11 nucleotides agree with TRBD1. With V trimmed by 4 bases and J by 1 base, 3 bases remained unmatched. CDR1 is SGHRS and CDR2 is YFSETQ in the germline V gene. This CDR3 has 15 residues. The CDR3 nucleotides are TGCGCCAGCAGCGGGGACAGGGGGGCGAACACTGAAGCTTTCTTT. Its translation: CASSGDRGANTEAFF. Based on the CDR3 plus reference TRBV5-1 and TRBJ1-1, the full variable domain is KAGVTQTPRYLIKTRGQQVTLSCSPISGHRSVSWYQQTPGQGLQFLFEYFSETQRNKGNFPGRFSGRQFSNSRSEMNVSTLELGDSALYLCASSGDRGANTEAFFGQGTRLTVV.

The chain links TRBV5-5 to TRBJ1-1; 7 bases fit TRBD1. The germline V gene has CDR1 SGHKS and CDR2 YYEKEE (reference sequence). V trimming: 3 bases; J trimming: 5 bases; junction bases outside the gene matches: 10. The CDR3 runs to 15 residues. CDR3 residues: CASSSWDSRGTEAFF. In DNA form, the CDR3 reads TGTGCCAGCAGCTCGTGGGACAGTCGAGGGACTGAAGCTTTCTTT.